This TCR beta chain is from a study of shared clonotypes between healthy human individuals. Turning to the study itself: Samples came from a couple of female and a few male donors aged 18 to 49. Study results and limitations: Sharing of clonotypes among donors was expected to vary with sequencing depth.

CDR1 SGDLS and CDR2 YYNGEE come from the germline V gene. After removal of 0 bases from V and 0 bases from J, the junction contained 6 bases not matched to a gene. The CDR3 contains 16 residues. The unsorted PBMC replicate PCRs were performed with roughly 300 ng DNA, roughly 30,000 T cell genomes. Produced via immunoSEQ multiplex PCR; TCRdb's table is partial and in-frame only. The table lists a few hundred thousand clones, around 79% of them singletons, with more than 10% in the top ten. Donors were healthy HIV-negative adults without recent acute infections or vaccinations. Concerning this clone itself: What it recognizes is unknown.

The sequence derives from a woman between 35 and 50 years old in good health. Some clones in this sample may be carry-over from other donors' samples. Sequencing used PBMCs. The chain joins TRBV9 to TRBJ2-7; 7 bases are shared with TRBD1. The CDR3 DNA reads as TGTGCCAGCAGCGTAGCCGGGACAGCGAGCTCCTACGAGCAGTACTTC. This translates into CASSVAGTASSYEQYF.